The next 28 T cell receptor beta chains were all read from a single sample in a study of post-analysis software for immune sequencing data. Study-level results: TRBV segments more frequent in patients than in controls numbered several and included TRBV5-6, TRBV5-1 and TRBV20-1.

No antigen has been assigned to these receptors. Unique molecular identifiers tagged the TCR beta cDNA libraries. MiXCR, run by TCRdb on the PCR reads, gives a single entry per CDR3 protein. Of approximately 570,000 distinct CDR3 sequences detected, around 47% appear once; the ten largest clones hold around 1.7%. Sequences were obtained from blood. Every receptor here comes from a girl aged 5 to 17 with multiple sclerosis.

The gene calls are TRBV12-3 or TRBV12-4 and TRBJ2-5, with 11 bases aligning to TRBD2. The CDR3 covers 16 residues. With V trimmed by 5 bases and J by 0 bases, 5 bases remained unmatched. Written as DNA, the CDR3 is TGTGCCAGCAGTCCCAGACTAGCGGGGAACCAAGAGACCCAGTACTTC. Its protein product is CASSPRLAGNQETQYF.

The CDR3 bases are TGCGCCAGCAAGCCAGCCGGGACAGCTAACTATGGCTACACCTTC. It codes for CASKPAGTANYGYTF. The chain carries TRBV5-1 and TRBJ1-2, with 7 bases fitting TRBD1. CDR3 size: 15 residues. Trimming cost V 6 bases and J 0 bases; bases outside gene matches: 8. Germline CDR1 reads SGHRS; CDR2 reads YFSETQ.

The table lists this clonotype with a few counts. The V call is TRBV7-8, the J call TRBJ1-2, with 8 bases lining up with TRBD1. The ends lost 5 bases at V and 7 bases at J; junction bases unmatched: 6. The CDR3 totals 13 residues. Germline V gene lookup returns CDR1 SGHVS and CDR2 FQNEAQ. CDR3 in amino acids: CASSERTGSGYTF. CDR3 bases: TGTGCCAGCAGCGAACGGACAGGGAGTGGCTACACCTTC.

In this sample, this clonotype turned up a few times. This sequence joins TRBV6-5 and TRBJ1-1; tentative D call: TRBD1 (5 bases). This CDR3 region has 13 residues. The germline CDR1 and CDR2 sequences are MNHEY and SVGAGI. V was trimmed by 0 bases and J by 8 bases, leaving 10 bases between them. The CDR3: CASSYSPNREAFF. For the CDR3, the DNA is TGTGCCAGCAGTTACTCTCCGAACAGGGAAGCTTTCTTT.

The chain uses TRBV18 and TRBJ2-7, with D unclear. The germline V gene has CDR1 KGHSH and CDR2 LQKENI. V lost 0 bases and J lost 4, with 7 bases in between. The CDR3 extends over 13 amino acids. The CDR3 loop is CASSPPISYEQYF. The CDR3, as DNA: TGTGCCAGCTCACCACCGATCAGTTACGAGCAGTACTTC. The full variable domain, in which reference TRBV18 and TRBJ2-7 provide the parts outside the CDR3, is NAGVMQNPRHLVRRRGQEARLRCSPMKGHSHVYWYRQLPEEGLKFMVYLQKENIIDESGMPKERFSAEFPKEGPSILRIQQVVRGDSAAYFCASSPPISYEQYFGPGTRLTVT.

V is TRBV5-1 and J is TRBJ1-4; a weak D match, TRBD1 (5 bases). Germline V lookup: CDR1 SGHRS, CDR2 YFSETQ. Trimming removed 0 bases from V and 6 bases from J, with 9 bases in between. The CDR3 sequence is 14 residues long. This chain's CDR3 is CASSLGQQDEKLFF. CDR3 sequence (DNA): TGCGCCAGCAGCTTGGGACAGCAGGATGAAAAACTGTTTTTT.

This clonotype has more than one count but fewer than ten. The chain employs TRBV7-9 and TRBJ2-1; D gene unclear. The germline V and J ends were trimmed by 4 bases and 0 bases, with 10 bases remaining between them. The germline V gene encodes CDR1 SEHNR and CDR2 FQNEAQ (reference sequence). This CDR3 region has 15 residues. In nucleotides, the CDR3 is TGTGCCAGCAGCTCCCGGTTTAGCTCCTACAATGAGCAGTTCTTC. Translated, it gives CASSSRFSSYNEQFF. Based on the CDR3 plus reference TRBV7-9 and TRBJ2-1, the full variable domain is DTGVSQNPRHKITKRGQNVTFRCDPISEHNRLYWYRQTLGQGPEFLTYFQNEAQLEKSRLLSDRFSAERPKGSFSTLEIQRTEQGDSAMYLCASSSRFSSYNEQFFGPGTRLTVL.

This CDR3 reads CASSLGGTGDWQPQHF. The CDR3, as DNA: TGTGCCAGCAGCTTGGGGGGGACTGGAGATTGGCAGCCCCAGCATTTT. J is TRBJ1-5 and V is TRBV5-8; maybe TRBD1 (5 bases). Germline CDR1 is SGHTS and CDR2 is YDEGEE. The CDR3 extends over 16 amino acids. V lost 0 bases to trimming and J lost 7 bases, with 17 bases between them.

For the CDR3, the DNA is TGTGCCAGCAGCGTAGGACGGGGGAGGGCCCCAGAGACCCAGTACTTC. This gives the protein CASSVGRGRAPETQYF. This chain joins TRBV9 and TRBJ2-5, with 7 bases aligning to TRBD2. The CDR3 totals 16 residues. CDR1 is SGDLS and CDR2 is YYNGEE in the germline V gene. With 0 bases clipped from V and 4 bases from J, the junction kept 9 bases outside the gene matches.

This clonotype appeared a single time. V usage is TRBV20-1 and J usage is TRBJ2-1, with D possibly being TRBD2 (6 bases). The CDR3 totals 15 residues. Germline V gene lookup returns CDR1 DFQATT and CDR2 SNEGSKA (reference sequence). Trimming removed 2 bases from V and 5 bases from J, with 16 bases in between. The CDR3 here is CSARPIAGRHNEQFF. Written as DNA, the CDR3 is TGCAGTGCTAGACCTATCGCGGGAAGGCACAATGAGCAGTTCTTC.

V and J are TRBV7-3 and TRBJ2-1, with 15 positions matching TRBD2. Looked up from germline, CDR1 is SGHTA and CDR2 is FQGTGA. With 5 bases clipped from V and 3 bases from J, the junction kept 8 bases outside the gene matches. The CDR3 is 18 residues long. The CDR3 reads CASSRGTSGGSGYNEQFF. Written as DNA, the CDR3 is TGTGCCAGCAGCCGAGGGACTAGCGGGGGGTCGGGCTACAATGAGCAGTTCTTC.

This clonotype was recorded a few times. The chain has TRBV4-2 and TRBJ2-1; D possibly corresponds to TRBD1 (5 bases). The CDR3 runs 15 residues. Trimming took 0 bases from V and 5 from J, leaving 11 bases between them. From germline, CDR1 is LGHNA and CDR2 YNFKEQ. For the CDR3, the DNA is TGTGCCAGCAGCCAAGATGGGGTCAGGGACAATGAGCAGTTCTTC. Translation: CASSQDGVRDNEQFF.

The chain carries TRBV6-1 and TRBJ1-2; the D gene is possibly TRBD1 (5 bases). CDR1 and CDR2 from the germline V gene are MNHNS and SASEGT. The V and J ends lost 1 base and 4 bases respectively, with 10 bases between them. This CDR3 is built from 14 residues. CDR3: CASSEEVGGYGYTF. CDR3 nucleotides: TGTGCCAGCAGTGAAGAGGTGGGGGGCTATGGCTACACCTTC.

This clonotype was counted many times. At one end, the junction sequence differs from germline, possibly due to a read error. The chain links TRBV7-2 to TRBJ1-2, with 8 positions matching TRBD1. This CDR3 has 12 amino acids. The germline gives CDR1 SGHTA, CDR2 FQGNSA. The chain's CDR3 is CASSLDRDGYTF. CDR3 in DNA: TGCGCCAGCAGCTTGGACAGGGACGGCTACACCTTC.

The rearrangement uses TRBV27 and TRBJ2-7, with 7 bases matching TRBD2. The CDR3 has 14 residues. Per germline, CDR1 MNHEY and CDR2 SMNVEV (reference sequence). Unmatched junction bases numbered 3, after V lost 2 bases and J lost 2 bases. CDR3 protein: CASSLRTSPYEQYF. Written as DNA, the CDR3 is TGTGCCAGCAGTTTAAGGACTAGTCCCTACGAGCAGTACTTC.

This chain uses TRBV7-8 with TRBJ1-2, with 8 bases aligning to TRBD1. This CDR3 spans 15 amino acids. The germline V gene encodes CDR1 SGHVS and CDR2 FQNEAQ. The V and J ends lost 8 bases and 4 bases, in that order; junction bases with no gene match: 12. The CDR3 protein is CASRQEAGGTYGYTF. The CDR3 DNA sequence: TGTGCCAGCCGACAGGAAGCAGGGGGCACCTATGGCTACACCTTC.

This clonotype came up a few times. The genes are TRBV12-3 or TRBV12-4 and TRBJ2-7; 7 positions match TRBD2. This CDR3 is built from 15 residues. V shed 0 bases, J shed 5 bases, and the junction held 7 bases outside the gene matches. DNA for the CDR3: TGTGCCAGCAGTTTAGCCGGACTAGGAATTCACGAGCAGTACTTC. Translated, it gives CASSLAGLGIHEQYF.

In its sample, this clonotype was seen a few times. V usage is TRBV20-1 and J usage is TRBJ1-5; TRBD1 aligns across 8 bases. The V segment lost 6 bases and the J segment 1 base; nucleotides outside the gene matches: 8. Germline CDR1 is DFQATT and CDR2 is SNEGSKA (reference sequence). The CDR3 is 15 amino acids. The CDR3 protein is CSARDRKRSNQPQHF. The CDR3 nucleotides read TGCAGTGCCAGGGACAGGAAGCGAAGCAATCAGCCCCAGCATTTT.

This rearrangement joins TRBV12-3 or TRBV12-4 to TRBJ2-7, with D perhaps assigned TRBD1 or TRBD2 (5 bases each). The J call may be mistaken, given a closer DNA end match to TRBJ2-4. The CDR3 spans 14 residues. The CDR3 is CASSFSPRGDIQYF. As DNA, the CDR3 is TGTGCCAGCAGTTTCTCCCCGAGGGGCGACATTCAGTACTTC.

The rearrangement uses TRBV4-2 and TRBJ2-1; 9 nucleotides match TRBD2. CDR1 and CDR2 (germline): LGHNA, YNFKEQ. Trimming at V came to 1 base and at J to 10 bases, leaving 11 bases not matched to a gene. The CDR3 has 16 amino acids. DNA of the CDR3: TGTGCCAGCAGCCAAGTCCTAGCGGGAAAAAAGGGGGAGCAGTTCTTC. Translation: CASSQVLAGKKGEQFF.

This clonotype occurred a few times. The chain has TRBV11-1 and TRBJ2-5, with TRBD2 matching over 10 bases. The V segment lost 4 bases and the J segment 0 bases; nucleotides outside the gene matches: 11. The CDR3 covers 18 residues. Germline CDR1 is SGHAT and CDR2 is FQDESV (reference sequence). CDR3 protein: CASSSSLAGEVNQETQYF. The DNA for the CDR3 is TGTGCCAGCAGCTCCTCTCTAGCGGGAGAGGTCAACCAAGAGACCCAGTACTTC. The complete variable domain, with remaining parts taken from reference TRBV11-1 and TRBJ2-5, reads EAEVAQSPRYKITEKSQAVAFWCDPISGHATLYWYRQILGQGPELLVQFQDESVVDDSQLPKDRFSAERLKGVDSTLKIQPAELGDSAMYLCASSSSLAGEVNQETQYFGPGTRLLVL.

J is TRBJ2-3 and V is TRBV12-3 or TRBV12-4; D gene unclear. The CDR3 spans 15 residues. The germline V and J ends were trimmed by 1 base and 2 bases, with 10 bases remaining between them. The CDR3 bases are TGTGCCAGCAGTTTAGGTCTAACGGCCACAGATACGCAGTATTTT. It encodes CASSLGLTATDTQYF.

The sample holds a few counts of this clonotype. V and J are TRBV6-1 and TRBJ2-5; 9 nucleotides align to TRBD2. Germline CDR1 and CDR2: MNHNS and SASEGT. V lost 7 bases to trimming and J lost 11 bases; unmatched junction nucleotides: 26. This CDR3 has 18 residues. CDR3 loop: CASTPGRLAGTLGYEQYF. The CDR3, as DNA: TGTGCCAGCACCCCAGGGCGGCTAGCGGGAACATTGGGCTATGAGCAGTACTTC.

The chain uses TRBV29-1 and TRBJ1-5; D possibly corresponds to TRBD1 (6 bases). The germline V gene encodes CDR1 SQVTM and CDR2 ANQGSEA. The CDR3 is made up of 14 amino acids. Trimming stripped 4 bases from V and 2 bases from J, with 12 bases between. CDR3 amino acids: CSVAAGVGNQPQHF. The DNA of the CDR3 is TGCAGCGTTGCGGCAGGGGTGGGCAATCAGCCCCAGCATTTT.

The genes are TRBV12-3 or TRBV12-4 and TRBJ2-4; weak D call: TRBD1 (7 bases). The CDR3 is 16 amino acids. Between the trimmed V and J ends, which lost 4 bases and 13 bases, there was a span of 26 bases. The CDR3 loop reads CASSSGVGSGGREQYF. The CDR3 region has the DNA TGTGCCAGCAGTTCGGGGGTAGGGTCAGGGGGTAGAGAGCAGTACTTC.

V usage is TRBV6-6 and J usage is TRBJ1-1; the match to TRBD1 covers 7 bases. Germline V CDR1 and CDR2: MNHNY, SVGAGI (reference sequence). With V trimmed by 7 bases and J by 3 bases, 8 bases remained unmatched. The CDR3 is 14 amino acids. The DNA for the CDR3 is TGTGCCAGCATCGAACAGGGGATGTACACTGAAGCTTTCTTT. It is translated as CASIEQGMYTEAFF.

The chain joins TRBV4-1 to TRBJ2-1; 7 bases align to TRBD2. The CDR3 length is 16 residues. J lost 9 bases, V lost 0 bases, and 11 bases had no gene match. From germline, CDR1 is MGHRA and CDR2 YSYEKL. The CDR3 DNA follows: TGCGCCAGCAGCCAAGAACCAGCGGGAAGGTGGGGTGAGCAGTTCTTC. It specifies CASSQEPAGRWGEQFF.

This chain connects TRBV7-9 to TRBJ1-2; the D is unclear. V shed 7 bases and J shed 2 bases, with 14 bases lying between them. CDR1 SEHNR and CDR2 FQNEAQ come from the germline V gene (reference sequence). The CDR3 loop spans 14 amino acids. CDR3 in DNA: TGTGCCAGCACCCCCTTTATGGCAAACTATGGCTACACCTTC. As protein: CASTPFMANYGYTF.